This T cell receptor (beta chain) comes out of a study of T cells after yellow fever vaccination. Turning to the study itself: Low-cell-number fractions underwent preparation using SMART-Seq v4 Ultra Low Input.

Regarding this clonotype: Its antigen is unknown.

The CDR3 consists of 12 residues. Trimming removed 5 bases at V and 8 bases at J, with 12 bases between. Germline assignment: CDR1 SGHTA and CDR2 FQGTGA. Each CDR3 protein is one row after TCRdb ran MiXCR on the 5' RACE reads. The sample shows hundreds of thousands of distinct CDR3 sequences, 12% of them seen only once. Study-level findings and limits: Clonotypes found in both CD4 and CD8 compartments made up a small share.

The chain carries TRBV7-3 and TRBJ1-1; possible D gene TRBD1, 5 bases. Sequences were derived from PBMCs, sampled on the day of the yellow fever booster vaccination. This receptor was identified in a man between 25 and 39 years old who received the YFV17D yellow fever vaccine. CDR3 residues: CASSKGRHEAFF. CDR3 DNA sequence: TGTGCCAGCAGCAAGGGACGACACGAAGCTTTCTTT.